The 15 T cell receptor beta chains presented below share a single source sample, sequenced in a study of shared clonotypes between healthy human individuals. TCRdb's table, derived via immunoSEQ multiplex PCR, lists solely in-frame clones and lacks some. This sample has 100,000 or so clones, with roughly 70% found just once. The sample comprised memory CD8+ T cells sorted from blood. Described subset: CD45RO+ cells pooled with CCR7-negative TemRA cells. The receptors were sampled from a woman in her twenties or thirties in good health.

The chain is built from TRBV7-8 and TRBJ1-5, with 7 bases fitting TRBD1. CDR1 SGHVS and CDR2 FQNEAQ come from the germline V gene. Trimming removed 5 bases from V and 1 base from J; junction bases left unmatched: 2. The CDR3 has 14 amino acids. CDR3 sequence: CASSPRGSNQPQHF. The CDR3 DNA reads as TGTGCCAGCAGCCCCAGGGGGAGCAATCAGCCCCAGCATTTT.

The chain is built from TRBV9 and TRBJ1-4; 9 nucleotides match TRBD1. Per germline, CDR1 SGDLS and CDR2 YYNGEE. The V and J ends lost 4 bases and 8 bases, in that order; junction bases with no gene match: 6. This CDR3 contains 14 residues. DNA for the CDR3: TGTGCCAGCAGCCCAAGGACAGGGGTCGAAAAACTGTTTTTT. It is translated as CASSPRTGVEKLFF.

The chain couples TRBV19 to TRBJ2-2; TRBD1 is a possible D gene (5 bases). V lost 7 bases to trimming and J lost 7 bases, with 22 bases between them. This CDR3 comprises 16 residues. The germline gives CDR1 LNHDA, CDR2 SQIVND (reference sequence). The CDR3 DNA is TGTGCCAGTACCTTAGGCCAGGGAACCCTCGGCGGGGAGCTGTTTTTT. Its protein is CASTLGQGTLGGELFF.

This clone turned up a few times. The same CDR3 also results from other DNA sequences found in this sample. The V and J genes are TRBV6-4 and TRBJ2-3; 11 positions agree with TRBD2. The junction had 2 bases not matched to a gene; V was cut back by 0 bases and J by 3 bases. Germline lookup yields CDR1 MRHNA and CDR2 SNTAGT. The CDR3 is made up of 16 amino acids. CDR3 nucleotides: TGTGCCAGCAGTGACTCTGGGACTAGCGGTACAGATACGCAGTATTTT. It encodes CASSDSGTSGTDTQYF.

This clone appeared once. V and J are TRBV27 and TRBJ2-1; D may be TRBD2 (6 bases). Germline assignment: CDR1 MNHEY and CDR2 SMNVEV (reference sequence). The CDR3 is 16 residues long. V gave up 6 bases and J gave up 4 bases, with 19 bases separating them. The DNA of the CDR3 is TGTGCCAGCAGCATAACCGTCTACCGGGGGTACAATGAGCAGTTCTTC. Protein sequence: CASSITVYRGYNEQFF.

Only a few counts were recorded for this clone. The chain combines TRBV2 with TRBJ2-2; the D gene could be TRBD1 or TRBD2 (5 bases each). The ends were cut back, 6 bases at V and 5 bases at J, with 16 bases in the middle. The CDR3 covers 15 residues. Germline CDR1 reads SNHLY; CDR2 reads FYNNEI. In DNA form, the CDR3 reads TGTGCCAGCAGGGTGAGCAGGGAGCATACCGGGGAGCTGTTTTTT. It is translated as CASRVSREHTGELFF. Looking up the rest from reference TRBV2 and TRBJ2-2 gives the full variable domain: EPEVTQTPSHQVTQMGQEVILRCVPISNHLYFYWYRQILGQKVEFLVSFYNNEISEKSEIFDDQFSVERPDGSNFTLKIRSTKLEDSAMYFCASRVSREHTGELFFGEGSRLTVL.

This clone has a handful of counts. The chain couples TRBV4-2 to TRBJ2-7, with D hard to call. Trimming pared 0 bases from V and 7 bases from J, leaving 13 bases between. The CDR3 length is 14 residues. CDR1 and CDR2 (germline): LGHNA, YNFKEQ. CDR3 amino acids: CASSQDQDPAEQYF. The DNA for the CDR3 is TGTGCCAGCAGCCAAGATCAGGACCCGGCGGAGCAGTACTTC.

This clone appeared a few times. Here the CDR3 reads CASSFASGDTSYEQYF. The CDR3 nucleotides read TGTGCCAGCAGTTTCGCCTCTGGGGACACTTCCTACGAGCAGTACTTC. The V and J genes are TRBV27 and TRBJ2-7; D might be TRBD1 (6 bases). The germline V gene has CDR1 MNHEY and CDR2 SMNVEV (reference sequence). Trimming removed 3 bases from V and 1 base from J, with 16 bases in between. This CDR3 has 16 residues.

CDR3 in DNA: TGTGCCAGCAGTTTAGCAGTAAGCGCCTCTAGCACAGATACGCAGTATTTT. Its translation: CASSLAVSASSTDTQYF. The chain carries TRBV28 and TRBJ2-3; unclear D gene. Germline V CDR1 and CDR2: MDHEN, SYDVKM. Deletions cut 2 bases from V and 0 bases from J, with 15 bases between. This CDR3 spans 17 amino acids.

In this sample, this clone turned up many times. Other DNA sequences in the same sample also yield this CDR3. V gene TRBV29-1 combines with J gene TRBJ2-7, with a tentative D call TRBD2 (6 bases). CDR1 is SQVTM and CDR2 is ANQGSEA in the germline V gene. The CDR3 spans 13 residues. The germline V and J ends were trimmed by 4 bases and 3 bases, with 13 bases remaining between them. CDR3 DNA: TGCAGCGTTGGAGGAGGGGAAGGCTACGAGCAGTACTTC. This translates into CSVGGGEGYEQYF.

This clone was counted at least ten times. In the same sample, other DNA sequences code for this CDR3. The rearrangement links TRBV25-1 to TRBJ2-7; 14 bases are a match to TRBD2. The V and J ends lost 1 base and 5 bases, in that order; junction bases with no gene match: 7. The CDR3 is 17 amino acids. Germline V CDR1 and CDR2: MGHDK, SYGVNS. This CDR3 reads CASSESGTSGRSHEQYF. The CDR3 DNA sequence: TGTGCCAGCAGTGAATCCGGGACTAGCGGGAGAAGCCACGAGCAGTACTTC.

The rearrangement joins TRBV6-6 to TRBJ2-7, with TRBD1 matching 7 bases. The CDR3 is 15 residues long. CDR1 and CDR2 from the germline V gene are MNHNY and SVGAGI (reference sequence). Trimming cost V 4 bases and J 6 bases; bases outside gene matches: 12. DNA for the CDR3: TGTGCCAGCAGTTCGGGGACAGCCACCGTAGCCGAGCAGTACTTC. Translating gives CASSSGTATVAEQYF.

This clone was found a few times. A far larger clone lies a single base away; this is likely a read error. Other DNA sequences in the same sample also yield this CDR3. V usage is TRBV19 and J usage is TRBJ1-5, with D possibly being TRBD1 (6 bases). The CDR3 spans 15 residues. The V gene's germline CDR1 is LNHDA and CDR2 SQIVND (reference sequence). Trimming pared 2 bases from V and 1 base from J, leaving 9 bases between. The CDR3 DNA follows: TGTGCCAGTAGTATATGGGGGACAAGCAATCAGCCCCAGCATTTT. Its translation: CASSIWGTSNQPQHF.

This clone was seen only a few times. V is TRBV6-6 and J is TRBJ1-2, with D unclear. The CDR3 contains 15 residues. The germline gives CDR1 MNHNY, CDR2 SVGAGI (reference sequence). V was cut by 0 bases and J by 4 bases, with 12 bases left in between. The CDR3 DNA reads as TGTGCCAGCAGTTACTCGAATGCTGGCGGCTATGGCTACACCTTC. It yields the protein CASSYSNAGGYGYTF.

The chain links TRBV30 to TRBJ2-7, with D possibly called TRBD1 or TRBD2 (5 bases each). The ends were cut back, 5 bases at V and 0 bases at J, with 17 bases in the middle. The CDR3 spans 15 residues. Germline loops: CDR1 GTSNPN, CDR2 SVGIG (reference sequence). The DNA for the CDR3 is TGTGCCTGGGGCCCCCAGTGGGGGAGCTCCTACGAGCAGTACTTC. Translated: CAWGPQWGSSYEQYF. The full variable domain, rest sourced from reference TRBV30 and TRBJ2-7, is SQTIHQWPATLVQPVGSPLSLECTVEGTSNPNLYWYRQAAGRGLQLLFYSVGIGQISSEVPQNLSASRPQDRQFILSSKKLLLSDSGFYLCAWGPQWGSSYEQYFGPGTRLTVT.